Presented here are 23 T cell receptor beta chains from one specimen sequenced in a study of blood T cell repertoires in COVID-19. The table came from immunoSEQ multiplex PCR; TCRdb's copy has only in-frame clones and leaves some out. The table lists some 230,000 clones, approximately 78% of them singletons. The sequenced material came from peripheral blood. All receptors come from a woman aged 80 or over with COVID-19, enrolled during active disease.

The chain carries TRBV5-5 and TRBJ2-2, with D possibly TRBD1 on 6 matching bases. There are 15 residues in the CDR3. V was shortened by 3 bases and J by 1 base, with 10 bases between the two germline ends. The germline CDR1 and CDR2 sequences are SGHKS and YYEKEE (reference sequence). CDR3 residues: CASSSGVGNTGELFF. DNA of the CDR3: TGTGCCAGCAGCTCAGGGGTTGGGAACACCGGGGAGCTGTTTTTT.

V usage is TRBV14 and J usage is TRBJ1-2; possible D gene TRBD1, 5 bases. There are 16 residues in the CDR3. The V and J ends lost 0 bases and 2 bases respectively, with 13 bases between them. Per the germline V gene, CDR1 is SGHDN and CDR2 is FVKESK. The CDR3, as DNA: TGTGCCAGCAGCCAAGATCAGGGAACCGTAAACTATGGCTACACCTTC. It codes for CASSQDQGTVNYGYTF.

On this clone itself: Other DNA variants within this sample encode the same CDR3. The genes are TRBV6-6 and TRBJ1-1; possibly TRBD1 for D (5 bases). The CDR3 is 14 amino acids. Germline V lookup: CDR1 MNHNY, CDR2 SVGAGI (reference sequence). V gave up 0 bases and J gave up 4 bases, with 9 bases separating them. DNA of the CDR3: TGTGCCAGCAGTTACTCTGGGGGAGGCACTGAAGCTTTCTTT. It yields the protein CASSYSGGGTEAFF.

The chain carries TRBV29-1 and TRBJ1-1; no firm D call. V lost 4 bases to trimming and J lost 2 bases, with 8 bases between them. Germline V gene lookup returns CDR1 SQVTM and CDR2 ANQGSEA. There are 12 residues in the CDR3. The CDR3 coding sequence is TGCAGCGTTGTGGAGGGAAACACTGAAGCTTTCTTT. Translated, it gives CSVVEGNTEAFF.

The gene calls are TRBV4-2 and TRBJ1-1, with D maybe TRBD1 (5 bases). Germline V gene sequence: CDR1 LGHNA, CDR2 YNFKEQ. V was pared by 0 bases and J by 4 bases, with 15 bases between. The CDR3 has 16 amino acids. The CDR3 loop reads CASSQEAGSLGTEAFF. The CDR3 bases are TGTGCCAGCAGCCAAGAGGCAGGGTCATTAGGCACTGAAGCTTTCTTT.

J is TRBJ2-1 and V is TRBV27; D is perhaps TRBD1 (5 bases). Trimming removed 7 bases from V and 0 bases from J, with 19 bases in between. This CDR3 contains 17 residues. The germline CDR1 and CDR2 sequences are MNHEY and SMNVEV (reference sequence). In nucleotides, the CDR3 is TGTGCCAGCATTCACCTGTCTGGGGCATACTCCTACAATGAGCAGTTCTTC. It yields the protein CASIHLSGAYSYNEQFF.

This clone was counted between two and nine times. Other DNA sequences from this sample encode an identical CDR3 as well. The rearrangement joins TRBV2 to TRBJ1-5, with TRBD1 matching 7 bases. Germline lookup yields CDR1 SNHLY and CDR2 FYNNEI. This CDR3 spans 15 amino acids. The trim removed 2 bases at V and 1 base at J, leaving 2 bases unmatched. CDR3 in amino acids: CASSERGLSNQPQHF. In nucleotides, the CDR3 is TGTGCCAGCAGTGAAAGGGGGCTGAGCAATCAGCCCCAGCATTTT.

This clone occurred once. The chain has TRBV28 and TRBJ2-7; maybe TRBD2 (6 bases). Looked up from germline, CDR1 is MDHEN and CDR2 is SYDVKM. The CDR3 sequence is 13 residues long. V lost 5 bases to trimming and J lost 2 bases, with 10 bases between them. The CDR3 protein is CASSGTFTYEQYF. The DNA of the CDR3 is TGTGCCAGCAGTGGGACTTTTACCTACGAGCAGTACTTC.

The chain combines TRBV9 with TRBJ2-1; 12 positions match TRBD2. The CDR3 has 15 residues. CDR1 is SGDLS and CDR2 is YYNGEE in the germline V gene. V lost 4 bases, J lost 4 bases, and 3 bases stayed unmatched. DNA for the CDR3: TGTGCCAGCAGCAAGACTAGCGGGAGTTACAATGAGCAGTTCTTC. This codes for CASSKTSGSYNEQFF. Full variable domain (outside the CDR3, taken from reference TRBV9 and TRBJ2-1): DSGVTQTPKHLITATGQRVTLRCSPRSGDLSVYWYQQSLDQGLQFLIQYYNGEERAKGNILERFSAQQFPDLHSELNLSSLELGDSALYFCASSKTSGSYNEQFFGPGTRLTVL.

Only one count was recorded for this clone. The chain recombines TRBV5-1 with TRBJ2-5; 14 bases are a match to TRBD2. The V and J ends lost 1 base and 5 bases, in that order; junction bases with no gene match: 7. The V gene's germline CDR1 is SGHRS and CDR2 YFSETQ. This CDR3 is 17 amino acids long. This chain's CDR3 is CASSLTRLAGGRETQYF. In DNA form, the CDR3 reads TGCGCCAGCAGCTTGACGAGACTAGCGGGGGGGCGGGAGACCCAGTACTTC.

The V and J genes are TRBV3-1 (or the pseudogene TRBV3-2) and TRBJ1-2; D may be TRBD1 (5 bases). CDR3 length: 13 residues. V lost 3 bases and J 7 bases, leaving 12 bases between the germline ends. The germline V gene has CDR1 LGHDT and CDR2 YNNKEL (reference sequence). CDR3 sequence: CASSHLLGGGYTF. CDR3 sequence (DNA): TGTGCCAGCAGCCACCTATTGGGGGGTGGCTACACCTTC.

V is TRBV6-1 and J is TRBJ2-2; no clear D gene. This CDR3 spans 13 amino acids. V lost 3 bases to trimming and J lost 8 bases, with 10 bases between them. Germline V gene lookup returns CDR1 MNHNS and CDR2 SASEGT. The CDR3 reads CASSDPARGELFF. The DNA for the CDR3 is TGTGCCAGCAGTGACCCGGCGAGGGGGGAGCTGTTTTTT.

The chain uses TRBV28 and TRBJ2-7, with D unclear. V was cut by 4 bases and J by 2 bases, with 9 bases left in between. CDR1 is MDHEN and CDR2 is SYDVKM in the germline V gene. The CDR3 covers 13 residues. CDR3 bases: TGTGCCAGCAGTTCCCCCAGTCCCTACGAGCAGTACTTC. Translation gives CASSSPSPYEQYF.

This sequence joins TRBV5-1 and TRBJ2-2, with D perhaps TRBD1 (6 bases). V dropped 1 base and J dropped 5 bases, with 15 bases sitting between them. Germline CDR1 and CDR2: SGHRS and YFSETQ. CDR3 size: 16 residues. This CDR3 is CASSLRTVGVTGELFF. CDR3 coding DNA: TGCGCCAGCAGCTTGCGGACAGTAGGGGTAACCGGGGAGCTGTTTTTT.

The chain couples TRBV10-3 to TRBJ1-2; TRBD1 might be the D (5 bases). V lost 11 bases to trimming and J lost 4 bases, with 17 bases between them. Germline V CDR1 and CDR2: ENHRY, SYGVKD. This CDR3 comprises 13 residues. This CDR3 is CAVSREMSYGYTF. The CDR3, as DNA: TGTGCCGTGTCCAGGGAAATGAGCTATGGCTACACCTTC.

The chain joins TRBV12-3 or TRBV12-4 to TRBJ2-7, with a tentative D call TRBD2 (5 bases). V was shortened by 5 bases and J by 9 bases, with 17 bases between the two germline ends. The CDR3 spans 13 residues. CDR3 protein: CASSQGGSSGQYF. DNA of the CDR3: TGTGCCAGCAGTCAAGGCGGGTCCTCGGGGCAGTACTTC.

This chain joins TRBV2 and TRBJ1-1, with 10 positions matching TRBD1. With V trimmed by 4 bases and J by 4 bases, 6 bases remained unmatched. The length of the CDR3 is 15 residues. CDR1 and CDR2 from the germline V gene are SNHLY and FYNNEI. The CDR3 sequence: CASSVMGTGVTEAFF. As DNA, the CDR3 is TGTGCCAGCAGTGTTATGGGGACAGGGGTCACTGAAGCTTTCTTT.

The chain has TRBV5-1 and TRBJ2-1; maybe TRBD1 (6 bases). CDR3 length: 16 amino acids. Per the germline V gene, CDR1 is SGHRS and CDR2 is YFSETQ. V shed 0 bases and J shed 0 bases, with 10 bases lying between them. CDR3 loop: CASSLGGGNSYNEQFF. CDR3 bases: TGCGCCAGCAGCTTGGGAGGGGGAAACTCCTACAATGAGCAGTTCTTC.

This sequence joins TRBV5-4 and TRBJ2-1, with D possibly TRBD1 on 6 matching bases. CDR1 is SGHNT and CDR2 is YYREEE in the germline V gene (reference sequence). The CDR3 has 15 residues. Trimming left V 1 base short and J 6 bases short, with 14 bases between. CDR3 sequence (DNA): TGTGCCAGCAGCTTGCAGGGGTCAGGTGTCAATGAGCAGTTCTTC. It translates to CASSLQGSGVNEQFF.

The CDR3 bases are TGTGCCAGCAGCTCCCGGGATCTCACCGGGGAGCTGTTTTTT. It is translated as CASSSRDLTGELFF. The rearrangement joins TRBV7-2 to TRBJ2-2; TRBD2 might be the D (5 bases). Trimming removed 4 bases at V and 4 bases at J, with 10 bases between. The CDR3 sequence is 14 residues long. The germline gives CDR1 SGHTA, CDR2 FQGNSA.

This clone has just one count. The rearrangement joins TRBV6-2 or TRBV6-3 to TRBJ2-1, with D possibly being TRBD2 (5 bases). The CDR3 has 13 residues. Trimming removed 5 bases at V and 15 bases at J, with 20 bases between. Germline CDR1 MNHEY, CDR2 SVGEGT. CDR3 bases: TGTGCCAGCAGTAGGAGCGAGCGGACGAGCGGGTTCTTC. Translating it yields CASSRSERTSGFF.

This clone was seen a single time. The CDR3: CASSYWGLGSNQPQHF. CDR3 DNA sequence: TGTGCCAGCAGTTACTGGGGGCTGGGGAGCAATCAGCCCCAGCATTTT. V is TRBV6-7 and J is TRBJ1-5, with D tentatively TRBD1 (6 bases). TRBV6-7 is designated an ORF whose function remains uncertain. This CDR3 region has 16 residues. Trimming left V 1 base short and J 1 base short, with 11 bases between.

The gene calls are TRBV6-5 and TRBJ1-1, with TRBD1 identical over 12 bases. The CDR3 spans 15 residues. V shed 11 bases and J 1 base; nucleotides not matched to a gene: 8. Looked up from germline, CDR1 is MNHEY and CDR2 is SVGAGI. The CDR3 coding sequence is TGTGCCGTGCCGGGACAGGGGGCGGCGAACACTGAAGCTTTCTTT. It codes for CAVPGQGAANTEAFF.